These T cell receptor beta chains were read from a single sample in a study of blood T cell repertoires in COVID-19. Sequencing was performed with immunoSEQ multiplex PCR; in TCRdb, only in-frame clones are kept and a portion is missing. The data contain about 240,000 clones, roughly 86% of them singletons. Sequencing used PBMCs or T cells enriched from blood (not recorded which). The source is a woman in her thirties or forties with acute COVID-19. Each CDR3 is given with its conserved first and last residue. A D gene is named only where the DNA matches it firmly.

d_gene	v_gene	len	j_gene	CDR3nt	CDR3aa
TRBD1	TRBV6-5	14	TRBJ1-2	TGTGCCAGCAGCCAAAACAGGGGGATCTATGGCTACACCTTC	CASSQNRGIYGYTF
TRBD1	TRBV3-1/TRBV3-2	14	TRBJ2-7	TGTGCCAGCAGCCAAGTGGGACAGACCTACGAGCAGTACTTC	CASSQVGQTYEQYF
TRBD1	TRBV12-5	17	TRBJ2-7	TGTGCTAGTGGTTCCCCCTTTCTAGACAGGGCGTCCTACGAGCAGTACTTC	CASGSPFLDRASYEQYF
TRBD2	TRBV15	19	TRBJ2-1	TGTGCCACCAGCACTTTCCCCGGGACTAGCGGGAGAGGGAACAATGAGCAGTTCTTC	CATSTFPGTSGRGNNEQFF
-	TRBV25-1	14	TRBJ2-5	TGTGCCAGCATGGTGATTAGGGGGGGAGAGACCCAGTACTTC	CASMVIRGGETQYF
-	TRBV19	15	TRBJ2-6	TGTGCCAGTACCTTGACAGACTCTGGGGCCAACGTCCTGACTTTC	CASTLTDSGANVLTF
-	TRBV3-1/TRBV3-2	12	TRBJ2-1	TGTGCCAGCAGCCAAGTCCGGAATGAGCAGTTCTTC	CASSQVRNEQFF
TRBD1	TRBV5-4	15	TRBJ1-5	TGTGCCAGCAGCATTTCTACAGGGGACAATCAGCCCCAGCATTTT	CASSISTGDNQPQHF
-	TRBV5-1	13	TRBJ2-5	TGCGCCAGCAGCGCCGGACTGGAAGAGACCCAGTACTTC	CASSAGLEETQYF
TRBD1	TRBV5-1	16	TRBJ2-3	TGCGCCAGCAGCATGGGGACAGGGGATGGCACAGATACGCAGTATTTT	CASSMGTGDGTDTQYF
-	TRBV7-3	15	TRBJ1-1	TGTGCCAGCAGTCCCGTGACAGTTATGAACACTGAAGCTTTCTTT	CASSPVTVMNTEAFF
-	TRBV19	12	TRBJ2-2	TGTGCCAGTAGTATGTTAGCCGGGGAGCTGTTTTTT	CASSMLAGELFF
-	TRBV6-5	14	TRBJ2-7	TGTGCCAGCAGTTACTCACGGGGGATTTACGAGCAGTACTTC	CASSYSRGIYEQYF
TRBD1	TRBV14	15	TRBJ1-6	TGTGCCAGCAGCCAACGGGACAGGACTAATTCACCCCTCCACTTT	CASSQRDRTNSPLHF
-	TRBV5-4	15	TRBJ1-6	TGTGCCAGCAGGGACTTTCAGGGGCGGAATTCACCCCTCCACTTT	CASRDFQGRNSPLHF
-	TRBV2	12	TRBJ2-5	TGTGCCAGCAGGGGGGGAGAGGAGACCCAGTACTTC	CASRGGEETQYF
TRBD1	TRBV27	14	TRBJ2-7	TGTGCCAGCAGTCCACAGGGGACATTTCTCGAGCAGTACTTC	CASSPQGTFLEQYF
TRBD1	TRBV30	15	TRBJ2-1	TGTGCCTGGAACCCGGGACAGGGATATACAAATGAGCAGTTCTTC	CAWNPGQGYTNEQFF
TRBD1	TRBV2	14	TRBJ2-3	TGTGCCAGCAGCCCATTACAGGGGTCAGATACGCAGTATTTT	CASSPLQGSDTQYF
TRBD1	TRBV18	17	TRBJ1-3	TGTGCCAGCTCACAATTCCGGGACAGGGAATCTGGAAACACCATATATTTT	CASSQFRDRESGNTIYF
TRBD2	TRBV29-1	16	TRBJ2-6	TGCAGCGTTGCCGGCGGGGGGCGCTCTGGGGCCAACGTCCTGACTTTC	CSVAGGGRSGANVLTF
TRBD2	TRBV5-1	14	TRBJ2-3	TGCGCCAGCAGCAGGACTAGCGGGGGGGATACGCAGTATTTT	CASSRTSGGDTQYF